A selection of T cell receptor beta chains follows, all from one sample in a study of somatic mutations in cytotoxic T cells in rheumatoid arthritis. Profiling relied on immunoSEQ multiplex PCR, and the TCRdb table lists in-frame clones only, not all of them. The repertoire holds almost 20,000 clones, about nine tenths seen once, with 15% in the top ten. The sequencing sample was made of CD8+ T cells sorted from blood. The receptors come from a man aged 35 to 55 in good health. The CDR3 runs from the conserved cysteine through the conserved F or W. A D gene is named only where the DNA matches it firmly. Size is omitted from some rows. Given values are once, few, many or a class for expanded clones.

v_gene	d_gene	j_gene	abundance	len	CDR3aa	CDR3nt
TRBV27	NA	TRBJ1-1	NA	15	CASRSNRVLGTEAFF	TGTGCCAGCAGATCTAACAGGGTATTGGGCACTGAAGCTTTCTTT
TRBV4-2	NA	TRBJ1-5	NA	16	CASSQDWGRAGQPQHF	TGTGCCAGCAGCCAAGATTGGGGGAGGGCAGGTCAGCCCCAGCATTTT
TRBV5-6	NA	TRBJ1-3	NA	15	CASSSGDHSGNTIYF	TGTGCCAGCTCCTCGGGGGACCACTCTGGAAACACCATATATTTT
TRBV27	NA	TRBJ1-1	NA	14	CASNDSGENTEAFF	TGTGCCAGCAATGACAGTGGGGAAAACACTGAAGCTTTCTTT
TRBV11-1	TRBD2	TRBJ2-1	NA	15	CASSLGAGGNNEQFF	TGTGCCAGCAGCTTAGGGGCGGGAGGTAACAATGAGCAGTTCTTC
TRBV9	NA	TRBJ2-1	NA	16	CASSFGTARSYNEQFF	TGTGCCAGCAGCTTCGGGACCGCCCGCTCCTACAATGAGCAGTTCTTC
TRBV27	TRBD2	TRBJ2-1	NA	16	CASSLSGLAPYNEQFF	TGTGCCAGCAGTTTATCTGGACTAGCTCCCTACAATGAGCAGTTCTTC
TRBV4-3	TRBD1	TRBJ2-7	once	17	CASSQGSGTGGFYEQYF	TGCGCCAGCAGCCAAGGATCCGGGACAGGGGGCTTCTACGAGCAGTACTTC
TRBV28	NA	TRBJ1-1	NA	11	CASSPSFEAFF	TGTGCCAGCAGTCCCAGCTTTGAAGCTTTCTTT
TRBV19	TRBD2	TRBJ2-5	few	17	CASSSRLAGRREETQYF	TGTGCCAGTAGTTCAAGACTAGCGGGTCGAAGGGAAGAGACCCAGTACTTC
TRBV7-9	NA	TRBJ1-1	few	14	CASSLVQENTEAFF	TGTGCCAGCAGCTTAGTCCAAGAGAACACTGAAGCTTTCTTT
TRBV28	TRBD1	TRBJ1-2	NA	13	CASSPTGGFGYTF	TGTGCCAGCAGCCCGACAGGGGGTTTTGGCTACACCTTC
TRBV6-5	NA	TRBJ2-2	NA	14	CASSIRTHTGELFF	TGTGCCAGCAGTATAAGGACCCACACCGGGGAGCTGTTTTTT
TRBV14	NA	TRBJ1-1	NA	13	CASSSQGRTEAFF	TGTGCCAGCAGCTCGCAGGGGCGGACTGAAGCTTTCTTT
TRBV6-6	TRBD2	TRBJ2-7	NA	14	CASSYDAGVDEQYF	TGTGCCAGCAGTTACGACGCGGGAGTAGACGAGCAGTACTTC
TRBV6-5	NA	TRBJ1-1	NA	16	CASSYGIGGWGTEAFF	TGTGCCAGCAGTTACGGCATAGGGGGTTGGGGAACTGAAGCTTTCTTT
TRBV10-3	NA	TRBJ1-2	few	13	CAISERGTEGYTF	TGTGCCATCAGTGAGCGGGGGACGGAAGGCTACACCTTC
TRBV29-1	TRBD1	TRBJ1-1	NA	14	CSVEAGGVGTEAFF	TGCAGCGTTGAAGCAGGGGGCGTGGGCACTGAAGCTTTCTTT
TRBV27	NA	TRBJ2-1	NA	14	CASSLSWGYSEQFF	TGTGCCAGCAGTTTATCGTGGGGTTATAGTGAGCAGTTCTTC
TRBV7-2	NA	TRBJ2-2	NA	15	CASSLRDSYTGELFF	TGTGCCAGCAGCTTACGGGACTCCTACACCGGGGAGCTGTTTTTT
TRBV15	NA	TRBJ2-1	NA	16	CATSRDRDLRGNEQFF	TGTGCCACCAGCAGGGACCGGGACCTCCGAGGGAATGAGCAGTTCTTC
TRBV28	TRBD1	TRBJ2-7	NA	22	CASRLTAPLRGGTGVGSGEQYF	TGTGCCAGCAGACTCACGGCGCCCCTTAGGGGGGGGACAGGGGTTGGTTCGGGCGAGCAGTACTTC
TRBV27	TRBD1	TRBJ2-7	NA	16	CASRLTGQGGTYEQYF	TGTGCCAGCAGACTCACGGGACAGGGGGGCACCTACGAGCAGTACTTC
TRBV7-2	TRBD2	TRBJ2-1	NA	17	CASSPSLGLAGGPLQFF	TGTGCCAGCAGCCCGTCTTTAGGACTAGCGGGAGGGCCTTTGCAGTTCTTC
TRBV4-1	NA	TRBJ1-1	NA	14	CASSQAVQNTEAFF	TGCGCCAGCAGCCAAGCCGTCCAGAACACTGAAGCTTTCTTT
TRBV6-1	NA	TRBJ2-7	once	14	CASRAGYGGYEQYF	TGTGCCAGCAGAGCAGGGTACGGCGGGTACGAGCAGTACTTC
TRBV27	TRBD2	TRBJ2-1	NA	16	CASSRPLTSGKDEQFF	TGTGCCAGCAGCCGGCCTTTGACTAGCGGGAAGGATGAGCAGTTCTTC
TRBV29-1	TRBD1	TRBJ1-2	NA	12	CSVVGQGGDYTF	TGCAGCGTCGTTGGACAGGGTGGTGACTACACCTTC
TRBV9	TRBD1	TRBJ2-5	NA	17	CASSVDRDSKGQETQYF	TGTGCCAGCAGCGTAGACCGGGACAGCAAGGGTCAAGAGACCCAGTACTTC
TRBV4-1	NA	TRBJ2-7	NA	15	CASSQDFDYTYEQYF	TGCGCCAGCAGCCAAGATTTCGACTACACCTACGAGCAGTACTTC
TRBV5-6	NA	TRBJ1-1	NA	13	CASSGDLPSEAFF	TGTGCCAGCAGCGGGGACCTCCCATCTGAAGCTTTCTTT
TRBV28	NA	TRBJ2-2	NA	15	CASSSNREDTGELFF	TGTGCCAGCAGTAGCAACAGGGAGGACACCGGGGAGCTGTTTTTT
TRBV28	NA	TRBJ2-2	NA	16	CASSLSRLGSTGELFF	TGTGCCAGCAGTTTATCTCGGCTAGGTAGCACCGGGGAGCTGTTTTTT
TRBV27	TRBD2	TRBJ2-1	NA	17	CATVFLAGERSYNEQFF	TGTGCCACCGTATTTTTAGCGGGAGAGCGCTCCTACAATGAGCAGTTCTTC
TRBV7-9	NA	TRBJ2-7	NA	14	CASSLIGQHYEQYF	TGTGCCAGCAGCTTAATTGGCCAGCACTACGAGCAGTACTTC
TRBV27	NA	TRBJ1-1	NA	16	CASGLAGRLMNTEAFF	TGTGCCAGCGGCCTGGCGGGACGTTTGATGAACACTGAAGCTTTCTTT
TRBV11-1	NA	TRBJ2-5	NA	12	CASSLIAETQYF	TGTGCCAGCAGCTTAATTGCAGAGACCCAGTACTTC
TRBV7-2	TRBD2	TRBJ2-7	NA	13	CASLLATSYEQYF	TGTGCCAGCTTACTAGCGACCTCCTACGAGCAGTACTTC
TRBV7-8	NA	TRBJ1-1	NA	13	CASSPGENTEAFF	TGTGCCAGCAGCCCCGGAGAGAACACTGAAGCTTTCTTT
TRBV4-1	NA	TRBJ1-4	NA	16	CASSQEPRGGNEKLFF	TGCGCCAGCAGCCAAGAGCCCAGGGGAGGGAATGAAAAACTGTTTTTT
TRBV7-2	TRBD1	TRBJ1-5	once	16	CASSLRTGLSNQPQHF	TGTGCCAGCAGCTTGAGGACAGGGTTGAGCAATCAGCCCCAGCATTTT
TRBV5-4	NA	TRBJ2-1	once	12	CASSLGSNEQFF	TGTGCCAGCAGCTTAGGTTCCAATGAGCAGTTCTTC
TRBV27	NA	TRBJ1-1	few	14	CASRTGNTNTEAFF	TGTGCCAGCAGGACCGGGAACACGAACACTGAAGCTTTCTTT
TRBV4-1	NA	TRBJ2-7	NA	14	CASSQTGQYGVQYF	TGCGCCAGCAGCCAAACCGGACAGTATGGTGTGCAGTACTTC
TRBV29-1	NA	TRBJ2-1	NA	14	CSVESGLSLDEQFF	TGCAGCGTTGAATCGGGGTTAAGTCTGGATGAGCAGTTCTTC